The 13 T cell receptor beta chains given below trace back to one sample, sequenced in a study of T cells in Graves' hyperthyroidism and ophthalmopathy. Amplified TCR beta CDR3 regions came from RNA transcripts. A first-round RT-PCR of the TCR CDR3 used the HTBI primer set. TCRdb fed the multiplex PCR reads into MiXCR, producing one record per CDR3 protein. The sample comprises around 690,000 distinct CDR3 sequences, 17% of which are singletons, and roughly a sixth rests with the top ten. Sample: blood. The receptors come from a man aged 45-65 years with Graves' hyperthyroidism.

This clonotype occurred once. The V and J genes are TRBV5-1 and TRBJ1-1; 8 positions agree with TRBD1. Germline V gene lookup returns CDR1 SGHRS and CDR2 YFSETQ. This CDR3 is built from 15 residues. V shed 0 bases and J 5 bases; nucleotides not matched to a gene: 6. The CDR3 sequence is CASSLVQGAKTEAFF. The DNA of the CDR3 is TGCGCCAGCAGCTTGGTGCAGGGGGCGAAGACTGAAGCTTTCTTT.

This clonotype was observed many times. The chain joins TRBV2 to TRBJ2-1; weak D call: TRBD2 (5 bases). Trimming removed 6 bases at V and 10 bases at J, with 16 bases between. Germline CDR1 is SNHLY and CDR2 is FYNNEI. The CDR3 spans 13 residues. The DNA for the CDR3 is TGTGCCAGCAGATTACGACCCGGGGTAGAGCAGTTCTTC. Amino acids: CASRLRPGVEQFF.

The chain couples TRBV10-3 to TRBJ2-2; TRBD1 aligns across 10 bases. V trimming: 4 bases; J trimming: 4 bases; junction bases outside the gene matches: 3. Germline V gives CDR1 ENHRY, CDR2 SYGVKD. The CDR3 has 15 amino acids. Written as DNA, the CDR3 is TGTGCCATCAGTGGACAGGGGGCGGGCACCGGGGAGCTGTTTTTT. Amino acids: CAISGQGAGTGELFF.

This clonotype was counted only a few times. The CDR3 protein is CASSVTTGAESYEQYF. Here the CDR3 DNA reads TGTGCCAGCAGCGTCACGACAGGGGCTGAATCCTACGAGCAGTACTTC. This sequence joins TRBV7-8 and TRBJ2-7; 8 positions agree with TRBD1. Germline lookup yields CDR1 SGHVS and CDR2 FQNEAQ. The CDR3 length is 16 residues. Trimming cost V 5 bases and J 1 base; bases outside gene matches: 10.

This clonotype was detected many times. This rearrangement joins TRBV29-1 to TRBJ2-7; D remains ambiguous. The CDR3 is made up of 13 amino acids. The germline gives CDR1 SQVTM, CDR2 ANQGSEA. Trimming took off 6 bases at V and 2 bases at J, with 14 bases between the two ends. The CDR3 coding sequence is TGCAGCGTCCTAGACCCATTTCCCTACGAGCAGTACTTC. Amino acid sequence: CSVLDPFPYEQYF.

The chain carries TRBV6-1 and TRBJ2-7, with 9 bases lining up with TRBD1. The germline V gene encodes CDR1 MNHNS and CDR2 SASEGT. The CDR3 length is 15 residues. V lost 7 bases and J lost 1; bases outside the gene matches: 8. CDR3 residues: CASIEGTGRSYEQYF. The CDR3 DNA reads TGTGCCAGCATCGAAGGGACAGGGCGTTCCTACGAGCAGTACTTC.

This clonotype was recorded at least ten times. The chain links TRBV20-1 to TRBJ2-7, with 12 nucleotides matching TRBD2. Trimming took 3 bases from V and 5 from J; bases not matched to a gene: 8. The CDR3 totals 15 residues. The germline gives CDR1 DFQATT, CDR2 SNEGSKA (reference sequence). The CDR3 coding sequence is TGCAGTGCTAGGCCTAGCGGGAGGGAATTGGACGAGCAGTACTTC. Residues: CSARPSGRELDEQYF.

In its sample, this clonotype was seen many times. The J gene is TRBJ2-1, the V gene TRBV12-3 or TRBV12-4, with 7 bases that match TRBD1. This CDR3 has 13 amino acids. V shed 6 bases and J 4 bases; nucleotides not matched to a gene: 3. The CDR3 bases are TGTGCCAGCAGGGGGGACAGATACAATGAGCAGTTCTTC. Translating it yields CASRGDRYNEQFF.

This clonotype has ten or more counts. This chain uses TRBV5-1 with TRBJ2-2, with 9 nucleotides matching TRBD1. Germline V CDR1 and CDR2: SGHRS, YFSETQ. V was clipped by 4 bases and J by 1 base; unmatched bases: 5. CDR3 length: 16 amino acids. CDR3 DNA sequence: TGCGCCAGCAGCCCGGGGACAGGGTTGAACACCGGGGAGCTGTTTTTT. This gives the protein CASSPGTGLNTGELFF.

The chain combines TRBV6-1 with TRBJ1-2, with D possibly matching TRBD1 (5 bases). Germline loops: CDR1 MNHNS, CDR2 SASEGT. V was clipped by 5 bases and J by 4 bases, with 14 bases between them. The CDR3 consists of 14 residues. CDR3 coding DNA: TGTGCCAGCAGTTGGAAAACAGGATCCTATGGCTACACCTTC. It encodes CASSWKTGSYGYTF.

This clonotype was seen at least ten times. The gene calls are TRBV20-1 and TRBJ2-7, with D perhaps TRBD1 or TRBD2 (5 bases each). The CDR3 has 13 residues. From germline, CDR1 is DFQATT and CDR2 SNEGSKA (reference sequence). The ends were cut back, 4 bases at V and 6 bases at J, with 16 bases in the middle. The CDR3 DNA reads TGCAGTGCTAAAGAGGGCAGGGTAGGCGAGCAGTACTTC. This translates into CSAKEGRVGEQYF.

The rearrangement links TRBV27 to TRBJ2-7; 9 bases match TRBD1. The CDR3 consists of 15 residues. In germline, CDR1 is MNHEY, CDR2 SMNVEV (reference sequence). V dropped 6 bases and J dropped 4; count of bases not matched to a gene: 10. CDR3 region: CASSRAGTGTYEQYF. The CDR3 DNA sequence: TGTGCCAGCAGCAGGGCCGGGACAGGGACGTACGAGCAGTACTTC.

The CDR3 region has the DNA TGTGCCAGCAGACGGGGGGTCTCTGGCTACACCTTC. Protein: CASRRGVSGYTF. The chain carries TRBV11-2 and TRBJ1-2; the D gene is possibly TRBD1 (5 bases). Germline V gene lookup returns CDR1 SGHAT and CDR2 FQNNGV. V dropped 6 bases and J dropped 7 bases, with 12 bases sitting between them. The CDR3 sequence is 12 residues long.